This T cell receptor beta chain derives from a study of blood T cell repertoires in COVID-19. In the study overall: The samples span acute and convalescent COVID-19 from the United States, Italy and Spain. PBMCs, B-cell-depleted T cells, or T cells were the source of the cDNA or gDNA that made up the material.

As processed by the authors: The authors estimated nucleated cell counts from reference gene primer amplification. This table comes from immunoSEQ multiplex PCR, and its TCRdb copy is limited to in-frame clones, with some not included. V, J and clone size were drawn from that table, and D and trimming were deduced from the DNA. Altogether about 200,000 clones are present, 65% to 90% being singletons, with the ten largest covering over 10%. The sample holds a few counts of this clone. Trimming shortened V by 3 bases and J by 5 bases, and 20 bases separated the two germline ends. This CDR3 region has 17 residues. The germline V gene encodes CDR1 LNHDA and CDR2 SQIVND (reference sequence).

J is TRBJ1-5 and V is TRBV19, with D possibly TRBD1 on 6 matching bases. The sequencing sample was made of peripheral blood. This TCR was sampled from a human donor in a cohort sampled during active COVID-19. As DNA, the CDR3 is TGTGCCAGTAGTATCGTGTCAGGGGCGCCTGTCGATCAGCCCCAGCATTTT. Protein product: CASSIVSGAPVDQPQHF.